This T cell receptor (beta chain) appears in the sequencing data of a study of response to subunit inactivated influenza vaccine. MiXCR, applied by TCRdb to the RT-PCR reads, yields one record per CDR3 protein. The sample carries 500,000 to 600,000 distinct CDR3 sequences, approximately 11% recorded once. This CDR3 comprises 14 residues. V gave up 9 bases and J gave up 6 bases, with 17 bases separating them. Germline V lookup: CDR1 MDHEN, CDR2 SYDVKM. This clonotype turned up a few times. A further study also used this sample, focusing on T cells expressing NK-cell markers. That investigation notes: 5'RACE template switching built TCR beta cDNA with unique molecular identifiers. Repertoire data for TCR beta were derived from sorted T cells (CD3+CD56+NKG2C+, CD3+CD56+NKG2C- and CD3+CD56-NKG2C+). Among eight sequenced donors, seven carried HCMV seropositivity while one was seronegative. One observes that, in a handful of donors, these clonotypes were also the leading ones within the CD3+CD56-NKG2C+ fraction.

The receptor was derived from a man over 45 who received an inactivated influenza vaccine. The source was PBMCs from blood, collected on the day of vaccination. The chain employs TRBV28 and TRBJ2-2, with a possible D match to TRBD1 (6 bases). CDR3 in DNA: TGTGCCAGTCGCCGGCAGCCAGGGGCCGGGGAGCTGTTTTTT. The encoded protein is CASRRQPGAGELFF. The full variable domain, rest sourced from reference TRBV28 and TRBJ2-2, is DVKVTQSSRYLVKRTGEKVFLECVQDMDHENMFWYRQDPGLGLRLIYFSYDVKMKEKGDIPEGYSVSREKKERFSLILESASTNQTSMYLCASRRQPGAGELFFGEGSRLTVL.